This T cell receptor beta chain was documented in a study of T cells in localized non-small cell lung cancer. As regards this clone: Its antigen remains unknown.

The CDR3 length is 14 residues. Trimming stripped 2 bases from V and 6 bases from J, with 11 bases between. From germline, CDR1 is GTSNPN and CDR2 SVGIG (reference sequence). The uninvolved lung lay at least 2 cm from the tumor margin and lacked atypia. Here immunoSEQ multiplex PCR was the method, and the copy in TCRdb shows in-frame clones only, minus some. The table records 800 or so clones, less than 30% of them present only once. Study-wide findings and caveats: Uninvolved adjacent lung, not tumor, had the highest T cell clonality. Within adjacent lung there appeared a median around 57 of the top 100 tumor clones.

Sample: normal lung tissue next to the tumor, taken before any cancer treatment. The chain combines TRBV30 with TRBJ1-6; D not resolved. This receptor was identified in a woman aged 35 to 70 with stage I squamous cell lung carcinoma. The CDR3 loop reads CAWSTLGFNSPLHF. The CDR3 DNA reads TGTGCCTGGAGTACTCTGGGATTTAATTCACCCCTCCACTTT.